The clone carrying this TCR beta chain appeared once. Its target is unknown. This specimen belongs to a study of T cells in Graves' hyperthyroidism and ophthalmopathy. Amplified TCR beta CDR3 regions derived from RNA transcripts. TCR CDR3 underwent first-round RT-PCR with the HTBI primer set. Using its own MiXCR run on the multiplex PCR reads, TCRdb lists one record per CDR3 protein. The sample shows 200,000 to 300,000 distinct CDR3 sequences, approximately 24% of them seen only once. This CDR3 is 14 amino acids long. The V end was cut by 5 bases, the J end by 3 bases, with 13 bases between. Germline values: CDR1 SGHVS, CDR2 FQNEAQ. Overall study findings and caveats: Appearing also in blood were most of the thyroid clonotypes expanded above 0.001. A median approximately 6.5 months before onset, the model predicted ophthalmopathy. Classification by a 13 V-J model distinguished ophthalmopathy from stable hyperthyroidism.

The sequence derives from a woman in her thirties or forties with Graves' ophthalmopathy. The chain combines TRBV7-8 with TRBJ1-1; weak D call: TRBD1 (5 bases). The specimen sequenced was blood. CDR3 region: CASSLTGRHTEAFF. The CDR3 nucleotides read TGTGCCAGCAGCCTCACGGGGCGGCACACTGAAGCTTTCTTT.